The rows below give T cell receptor beta chains drawn from one sample of a study of shared clonotypes between healthy human individuals. Data came from immunoSEQ multiplex PCR; TCRdb stores just in-frame clones and leaves some out. This table holds 2,500,000 or so clones, 85% to 95% found once. The sequencing sample was made of naive CD4+ T cells from PBMCs. These receptors came from a man younger than 35 in good health. Some clones in this sample may be carry-over from other donors' samples. CDR3s include the opening cysteine and the closing phenylalanine or tryptophan. A D gene is named only where the DNA matches it firmly. Size tells how often a clone was seen (once, few, many) or the class of an expanded clone, and some rows leave it out.

v_gene	j_gene	abundance	d_gene	len	CDR3aa	CDR3nt
TRBV25-1	TRBJ2-6	NA	TRBD1	15	CASSATGAGANVLTF	TGTGCCAGCAGCGCGACAGGGGCGGGGGCCAACGTCCTGACTTTC
TRBV4-3	TRBJ1-1	NA	NA	13	CASSQEFNTEAFF	TGCGCCAGCAGCCAAGAGTTCAACACTGAAGCTTTCTTT
TRBV13	TRBJ2-7	NA	NA	14	CASSPRRSSYEQYF	TGTGCCAGCAGCCCTAGACGGAGCTCCTACGAGCAGTACTTC
TRBV7-9	TRBJ1-3	NA	NA	18	CASSSFRPGQFSGNTIYF	TGTGCCAGCAGCTCTTTTAGACCTGGACAGTTCTCTGGAAACACCATATATTTT
TRBV2	TRBJ2-5	NA	TRBD1	14	CASSDRTGVETQYF	TGTGCCAGCAGTGACAGGACAGGGGTAGAGACCCAGTACTTC
TRBV2	TRBJ2-7	NA	TRBD2	14	CASSGLAGSYEQYF	TGTGCCAGCAGCGGACTAGCGGGAAGCTACGAGCAGTACTTC
TRBV6-5	TRBJ2-3	NA	TRBD2	14	CASSPRLAGGHKYF	TGTGCCAGCAGTCCCCGACTAGCGGGAGGGCACAAGTATTTT
TRBV6-1	TRBJ2-1	NA	NA	15	CASSEFVGRNNEQFF	TGTGCCAGCAGTGAATTTGTAGGGCGGAACAATGAGCAGTTCTTC
TRBV6-5	TRBJ2-1	NA	NA	13	CASGEGPYNEQFF	TGTGCCAGCGGAGAGGGTCCCTACAATGAGCAGTTCTTC
TRBV30	TRBJ1-1	NA	NA	16	CAWSVPPVSTAGKAFF	TGTGCCTGGAGTGTACCCCCCGTTTCCACTGCGGGAAAAGCTTTCTTT
TRBV4-1	TRBJ1-5	NA	NA	14	CASSPDGSNQPQHF	TGCGCCAGCAGCCCCGACGGAAGCAATCAGCCCCAGCATTTT
TRBV5-1	TRBJ1-6	NA	NA	14	CASSLAGGDSPLHF	TGCGCCAGCAGCTTGGCGGGGGGGGACTCACCCCTCCACTTT
TRBV28	TRBJ2-2	NA	TRBD2	14	CATSGTSNTGELFF	TGTGCCACCAGCGGGACTAGTAATACCGGGGAGCTGTTTTTT
TRBV19	TRBJ2-1	few	NA	15	CASSIGGGSYNEQFF	TGTGCCAGTAGTATAGGAGGGGGCTCCTACAATGAGCAGTTCTTC
TRBV7-2	TRBJ1-4	NA	NA	15	CASRPHPSVREKLFF	TGTGCCAGCAGGCCTCATCCGAGCGTACGTGAAAAACTGTTTTTT
TRBV18	TRBJ2-7	NA	TRBD1	14	CASSPPTGGYEQYF	TGTGCCAGCTCACCACCGACAGGGGGCTACGAGCAGTACTTC
TRBV7-7	TRBJ2-2	NA	NA	14	CASSFNLNTGELFF	TGTGCCAGCAGCTTTAACTTAAACACCGGGGAGCTGTTTTTT
TRBV5-1	TRBJ2-7	NA	NA	12	CASSLDIYEQYF	TGCGCCAGCAGCCTAGATATCTACGAGCAGTACTTC
TRBV19	TRBJ2-6	NA	NA	18	CASSIQGRAFSGANVLTF	TGTGCCAGTAGTATCCAAGGCCGTGCCTTTTCTGGGGCCAACGTCCTGACTTTC
TRBV7-8	TRBJ2-7	once	NA	17	CASSLAPSSGRAYEQYF	TGTGCCAGCAGCTTAGCGCCTAGTTCAGGCAGGGCCTACGAGCAGTACTTC
TRBV7-3	TRBJ2-7	NA	TRBD2	16	CASSLTPSGSRYEQYF	TGTGCCAGCAGCTTAACGCCCAGCGGGAGTAGGTACGAGCAGTACTTC
TRBV18	TRBJ1-1	few	NA	13	CASCLSRETEAFF	TGTGCCAGCTGCCTCAGCCGGGAAACTGAAGCTTTCTTT
TRBV28	TRBJ2-5	NA	TRBD2	17	CASSPLGSGRPRETQYF	TGTGCCAGCAGTCCCCTTGGGAGCGGGAGGCCGCGGGAGACCCAGTACTTC
TRBV4-1	TRBJ2-7	NA	NA	13	CASSPLVGNEQYF	TGCGCCAGCAGCCCACTAGTCGGGAACGAGCAGTACTTC
TRBV6-1	TRBJ2-1	NA	NA	15	CASSEAAGSYNEQFF	TGTGCCAGCAGTGAAGCTGCGGGTTCCTACAATGAGCAGTTCTTC
TRBV19	TRBJ1-2	NA	TRBD1	15	CASSPEGQGGYGYTF	TGTGCCAGTAGTCCAGAGGGACAGGGAGGCTATGGCTACACCTTC
TRBV5-1	TRBJ2-7	NA	TRBD1	15	CASSDVQGFSYEQYF	TGCGCCAGCAGCGACGTACAGGGGTTCTCCTACGAGCAGTACTTC
TRBV7-9	TRBJ2-1	NA	NA	14	CASSGGGSYNEQFF	TGTGCCAGCAGCGGAGGGGGAAGTTACAATGAGCAGTTCTTC
TRBV5-1	TRBJ2-3	NA	TRBD2	14	CASSSAGGTDTQYF	TGCGCCAGCAGCTCAGCGGGAGGCACAGATACGCAGTATTTT
TRBV2	TRBJ2-7	NA	NA	11	CASSGNIEQYF	TGTGCCAGCAGTGGAAACATCGAGCAGTACTTC
TRBV5-1	TRBJ2-2	NA	NA	15	CASSLVLGSAGELFF	TGCGCCAGCAGCTTGGTCCTAGGATCAGCCGGGGAGCTGTTTTTT
TRBV19	TRBJ1-3	NA	NA	14	CASSFAGYGNTIYF	TGTGCCAGTAGTTTCGCAGGGTACGGAAACACCATATATTTT
TRBV4-1	TRBJ2-7	once	TRBD2	15	CASSRVTSGIPEQYF	TGCGCCAGCAGCCGGGTGACTAGCGGGATTCCCGAGCAGTACTTC
TRBV29-1	TRBJ1-1	NA	NA	12	CSVPNRANEAFF	TGCAGCGTTCCCAACAGGGCGAATGAAGCTTTCTTT
TRBV4-2	TRBJ2-3	few	TRBD2	15	CASSQGLAGTDTQYF	TGTGCCAGCAGCCAAGGACTAGCGGGGACAGATACGCAGTATTTT
TRBV28	TRBJ2-7	NA	TRBD1	16	CASSLPDRGPPGEQYF	TGTGCCAGCAGTTTACCCGACAGGGGTCCCCCGGGCGAGCAGTACTTC
TRBV7-2	TRBJ1-3	NA	NA	16	CASSAGAPSSGNTIYF	TGTGCCAGCAGCGCCGGGGCCCCGAGCTCTGGAAACACCATATATTTT
TRBV28	TRBJ2-7	NA	NA	13	CASKFGGYYEQYF	TGTGCCAGCAAATTTGGCGGTTACTACGAGCAGTACTTC
TRBV5-1	TRBJ2-1	NA	NA	13	CARANLSYNEQFF	TGCGCCCGGGCGAACTTATCCTACAATGAGCAGTTCTTC
TRBV7-2	TRBJ2-7	NA	TRBD1	16	CASSGGAGQANYEQYF	TGTGCCAGCAGCGGGGGCGCGGGACAGGCTAACTACGAGCAGTACTTC
TRBV7-3	TRBJ2-1	NA	NA	14	CASSSRASWNEQFF	TGTGCCAGCAGCTCAAGGGCCTCGTGGAATGAGCAGTTCTTC
TRBV12-5	TRBJ1-1	NA	NA	13	CASGLTWLSEAFF	TGTGCTAGTGGTTTGACCTGGCTTTCTGAAGCTTTCTTT
TRBV5-1	TRBJ2-3	NA	TRBD1	13	CASSLGLRDRAYF	TGCGCCAGCAGCTTGGGGCTGCGGGACAGGGCGTATTTT
TRBV7-2	TRBJ1-1	NA	NA	14	CASRQNGVFAEAFF	TGTGCCAGCAGGCAAAATGGCGTGTTCGCTGAAGCTTTCTTT
TRBV19	TRBJ1-5	NA	TRBD1	17	CASSRGNRQGRDQPQHF	TGTGCCAGTAGTCGGGGGAACAGACAGGGACGAGACCAGCCCCAGCATTTT
TRBV25-1	TRBJ2-3	NA	NA	14	CASTAGPSTDTQYF	TGTGCCAGCACAGCAGGGCCCAGCACAGATACGCAGTATTTT
TRBV28	TRBJ1-5	NA	TRBD1	15	CASSPTGAGDQPQHF	TGTGCCAGCAGCCCAACAGGGGCCGGGGATCAGCCCCAGCATTTT
TRBV14	TRBJ2-7	NA	TRBD1	14	CASSQRQGSYEQYF	TGTGCCAGCAGCCAACGACAGGGGTCCTACGAGCAGTACTTC
TRBV9	TRBJ1-5	once	NA	14	CASSVGGSNQPQHF	TGTGCCAGCAGCGTAGGCGGGAGCAATCAGCCCCAGCATTTT
TRBV5-1	TRBJ1-1	once	NA	15	CASRGGTTSVRGAFF	TGCGCCAGCAGGGGCGGAACGACCTCGGTTCGCGGAGCTTTCTTT
TRBV2	TRBJ2-7	NA	TRBD1	14	CASASPGQGYEQYF	TGTGCCAGCGCCTCCCCGGGACAGGGCTACGAGCAGTACTTC
TRBV9	TRBJ1-1	NA	NA	14	CASTPRGRSTEAFF	TGTGCCAGCACCCCAAGGGGCCGGAGCACTGAAGCTTTCTTT
TRBV9	TRBJ2-3	NA	TRBD2	14	CASSSGASTDTQYF	TGTGCCAGCAGTAGCGGGGCCAGCACAGATACGCAGTATTTT